One sample yielded the 14 T cell receptor beta chains listed below, sequenced in a study of Graves' ophthalmopathy and Graves' hyperthyroidism. From RNA, the CDR3 regions of TCR beta chains were amplified and sequenced. Second-round multiplex PCR came after first-round RT-PCR with HTBI primers. TCRdb re-called the multiplex PCR reads through MiXCR, storing one row per CDR3 protein. Of around 660,000 distinct CDR3 sequences listed, over 40% were seen once; the top ten hold over 2.5%. Input material: peripheral blood. The receptors were gathered from an adult man with Graves' ophthalmopathy.

This chain joins TRBV7-6 and TRBJ2-2; D is unclear. Per the germline V gene, CDR1 is SGHVS and CDR2 is FNYEAQ. The CDR3 has 16 amino acids. Trimming removed 5 bases at V and 1 base at J, with 14 bases between. In DNA, the CDR3 is TGTGCCAGCAGCCAAGAAAGGGCAGGGAACACCGGGGAGCTGTTTTTT. Translation: CASSQERAGNTGELFF.

V gene TRBV29-1 combines with J gene TRBJ2-5; the D gene is possibly TRBD1 (6 bases). Germline CDR1 SQVTM, CDR2 ANQGSEA. Deletions cut 6 bases from V and 4 bases from J, with 21 bases between. The length of the CDR3 is 15 residues. The CDR3, as DNA: TGCAGCGTCCCCTTGATGGACAGTGGGGGAGAGACCCAGTACTTC. Amino acid sequence: CSVPLMDSGGETQYF.

This chain uses TRBV19 with TRBJ2-1, with 8 nucleotides matching TRBD1. The CDR3 is made up of 16 amino acids. The trim removed 3 bases at V and 3 bases at J, leaving 7 bases unmatched. The germline gives CDR1 LNHDA, CDR2 SQIVND (reference sequence). In nucleotides, the CDR3 is TGTGCCAGTAGTATGATGGAGACAGGGGTCTACAATGAGCAGTTCTTC. Encoded protein: CASSMMETGVYNEQFF.

This clonotype was seen repeatedly, ten times or more. The chain combines TRBV11-2 with TRBJ2-2; 7 nucleotides agree with TRBD1. There are 15 residues in the CDR3. Trimming at V came to 6 bases and at J to 1 base, leaving 5 bases not matched to a gene. CDR1 and CDR2 from the germline V gene are SGHAT and FQNNGV. CDR3 region: CASSSGTVNTGELFF. The CDR3, as DNA: TGTGCCAGCAGTTCCGGGACAGTGAACACCGGGGAGCTGTTTTTT.

In the case of this clonotype: A much larger clone lies a single base off, so this may be a read error. The gene calls are TRBV19 and TRBJ2-5; 8 nucleotides agree with TRBD2. The germline V gene encodes CDR1 LNHDA and CDR2 SQIVND (reference sequence). The CDR3 is made up of 15 amino acids. The V gene end was trimmed by 3 bases and the J gene end by 9 bases; junction bases not matched to a gene: 12. The CDR3 DNA sequence: TGTGCCAGTAGTATCGCCGGGAGGGATGGGGAGGCCCAGTACTTC. Translated: CASSIAGRDGEAQYF.

This clonotype was seen a few times. The chain combines TRBV5-1 with TRBJ2-2; possible D gene TRBD1, 5 bases. The CDR3 sequence is 14 residues long. Trimming stripped 2 bases from V and 3 bases from J, with 8 bases between. Germline values: CDR1 SGHRS, CDR2 YFSETQ. CDR3 in amino acids: CASSFVGDTGELFF. The DNA for the CDR3 is TGCGCCAGCAGCTTCGTAGGGGACACCGGGGAGCTGTTTTTT.

This clonotype was counted ten times or more. The chain combines TRBV9 with TRBJ2-7; D might be TRBD1 (6 bases). Germline CDR1 and CDR2: SGDLS and YYNGEE. Trimming removed 2 bases at V and 0 bases at J, with 6 bases between. CDR3 length: 13 residues. CDR3 in DNA: TGTGCCAGCAGCGTGGACAGCTCCTACGAGCAGTACTTC. Amino acids: CASSVDSSYEQYF.

This chain uses TRBV11-3 with TRBJ2-2; D ambiguous. This CDR3 comprises 16 residues. V lost 8 bases to trimming and J lost 6 bases, with 22 bases between them. Germline V gives CDR1 SGHNT, CDR2 YENEEA. The CDR3 loop is CASPEGPRLAAGELFF. DNA of the CDR3: TGTGCCAGCCCCGAAGGCCCCCGGCTGGCCGCCGGGGAGCTGTTTTTT.

The gene calls are TRBV7-6 and TRBJ1-4, with 7 bases fitting TRBD1. Trimming at V came to 1 base and at J to 8 bases, leaving 13 bases not matched to a gene. This CDR3 region has 17 residues. Germline loops: CDR1 SGHVS, CDR2 FNYEAQ. The CDR3 protein is CASSLGTGDTRREKLFF. As DNA, the CDR3 is TGTGCCAGCAGCTTAGGGACAGGCGATACTAGACGAGAAAAACTGTTTTTT.

The chain couples TRBV7-9 to TRBJ2-7; D is perhaps TRBD2 (9 bases). Germline loops: CDR1 SEHNR, CDR2 FQNEAQ (reference sequence). V lost 6 bases, J lost 3 bases, and 18 bases lay in between. This CDR3 is 15 amino acids long. The CDR3 protein is CASRQGGLARYEQYF. The CDR3 nucleotides read TGTGCCAGCAGACAGGGGGGACTAGCTCGCTACGAGCAGTACTTC.

J is TRBJ1-2 and V is TRBV2; TRBD1 matches 7 bases. V lost 3 bases and J lost 6; bases outside the gene matches: 4. The CDR3 is made up of 13 amino acids. CDR1 and CDR2 (germline): SNHLY, FYNNEI. This chain's CDR3 is CASSEGQRDGYTF. The CDR3 DNA reads TGTGCCAGCAGTGAGGGACAGAGGGATGGCTACACCTTC. Full variable domain (rest looked up from reference TRBV2 and TRBJ1-2): EPEVTQTPSHQVTQMGQEVILRCVPISNHLYFYWYRQILGQKVEFLVSFYNNEISEKSEIFDDQFSVERPDGSNFTLKIRSTKLEDSAMYFCASSEGQRDGYTFGSGTRLTVV.

CDR3 coding DNA: TGTGCCAGCAGCGCACGACAGGGAAGGGACACTGAAGCTTTCTTT. It encodes CASSARQGRDTEAFF. The chain employs TRBV4-2 and TRBJ1-1; 7 positions agree with TRBD1. Germline V gene lookup returns CDR1 LGHNA and CDR2 YNFKEQ. The V segment lost 5 bases and the J segment 3 bases; nucleotides outside the gene matches: 9. This CDR3 comprises 15 residues.

This clonotype has a count of ten or more. An end of the junction does not agree with germline; a read error may underlie this. The chain recombines TRBV6-1 with TRBJ2-7; D is perhaps TRBD1 (5 bases). Germline values: CDR1 MNHNS, CDR2 SASEGT. CDR3 length: 11 residues. In DNA form, the CDR3 reads TGTGCCAGCAGTGCAAGGGGTTATCAGGACTTC. Amino acid sequence: CASSARGYQDF.

The CDR3, as DNA: TGTGCCAGCAGTTCATCAGGGGACCCCACCTACGAGCAGTACTTC. It is translated as CASSSSGDPTYEQYF. The chain recombines TRBV7-9 with TRBJ2-7; D may be TRBD1 (6 bases). The CDR3 is 15 amino acids. Germline V gene data show CDR1 as SEHNR and CDR2 as FQNEAQ (reference sequence). The V gene lost 6 bases and the J gene lost 2 bases, with 17 bases spanning the gap.